These 8 T cell receptor beta chains were sequenced from one sample in a study of T cell repertoires in cytomegalovirus infection. TCRdb called the reads again in MiXCR, with one record for every CDR3 protein. Among a few hundred thousand distinct CDR3 sequences, roughly 46% were seen once, and the ten largest hold 43%. These TCRs are of unknown antigen specificity. This material consisted of cultured PBMCs, taken from culture after CMV antigen stimulation. Source of these receptors: a human donor in good health (CMV status not recorded). Some clones in this sample may be carry-over from other donors' samples.

This clonotype turned up a few times. The CDR3 sequence: CAAGTAIFSPLHF. For the CDR3, the DNA is TGTGCCGCCGGGACAGCTATATTCTCACCCCTCCACTTT. The chain combines TRBV6-1 with TRBJ1-6; 7 nucleotides match TRBD1. Germline V gene data show CDR1 as MNHNS and CDR2 as SASEGT. The junction had 11 bases not matched to a gene; V was cut back by 11 bases and J by 10 bases. The length of the CDR3 is 13 residues.

V and J are TRBV2 and TRBJ2-1; perhaps TRBD1 as D (5 bases). The germline gives CDR1 SNHLY, CDR2 FYNNEI. The CDR3 is 14 amino acids. V gave up 5 bases and J gave up 1 base, with 9 bases separating them. CDR3: CASSIDRSYNEQFF. Here the CDR3 DNA reads TGTGCCAGCAGTATCGACAGATCCTACAATGAGCAGTTCTTC.

V and J are TRBV12-3 or TRBV12-4 and TRBJ2-1; D is unresolved. This CDR3 has 16 residues. The ends were cut back, 6 bases at V and 7 bases at J, with 22 bases in the middle. The CDR3 sequence: CASSPFRSIRENEQFF. In nucleotides, the CDR3 is TGTGCCAGCAGCCCCTTCCGGAGTATTCGTGAAAATGAGCAGTTCTTC.

The chain is built from TRBV6-8 and TRBJ2-2; D remains ambiguous. This CDR3 spans 16 amino acids. In germline, CDR1 is MNHGY, CDR2 SAAAGT. Trimming shortened V by 2 bases and J by 6 bases, and 16 bases separated the two germline ends. DNA of the CDR3: TGTGCCAGCAGTTACCGAACAGACCCACCCCCCGGGGAGCTGTTTTTT. Protein: CASSYRTDPPPGELFF.

The V call is TRBV7-6, the J call TRBJ2-1, with D perhaps matching TRBD1 or TRBD2 (6 bases each). The V and J ends lost 4 bases and 7 bases respectively, with 14 bases between them. The CDR3 has 14 residues. CDR1 is SGHVS, CDR2 FNYEAQ, per germline. The CDR3 loop is CASSWGVRGNEQFF. The CDR3 DNA is TGTGCCAGCAGCTGGGGGGTTAGGGGGAATGAGCAGTTCTTC.

The J gene is TRBJ2-5, the V gene TRBV6-5; TRBD1 is a possible D gene (5 bases). Looked up from germline, CDR1 is MNHEY and CDR2 is SVGAGI. V was trimmed by 6 bases and J by 5 bases, leaving 16 bases between them. CDR3 length: 14 residues. The CDR3 DNA reads as TGTGCCAGCAGGGGAACCTTAAGGGGCGAGACCCAGTACTTC. It encodes CASRGTLRGETQYF.

The chain is built from TRBV6-5 and TRBJ1-2, with 7 bases lining up with TRBD1. The germline V gene encodes CDR1 MNHEY and CDR2 SVGAGI. J was trimmed by 4 bases and V by 6 bases; bases with no gene match: 5. The CDR3 totals 13 residues. The CDR3 region has the DNA TGTGCCAGCAGGTTGACAGGGACCTATGGCTACACCTTC. The encoded protein is CASRLTGTYGYTF.

This chain joins TRBV7-6 and TRBJ1-1; perhaps TRBD1 as D (5 bases). There are 13 residues in the CDR3. Germline CDR1 reads SGHVS; CDR2 reads FNYEAQ. Trimming left V 5 bases short and J 12 bases short, with 19 bases between. CDR3: CASSPPGDGATFF. CDR3 nucleotides: TGTGCCAGCAGCCCCCCGGGGGACGGGGCAACTTTCTTT.